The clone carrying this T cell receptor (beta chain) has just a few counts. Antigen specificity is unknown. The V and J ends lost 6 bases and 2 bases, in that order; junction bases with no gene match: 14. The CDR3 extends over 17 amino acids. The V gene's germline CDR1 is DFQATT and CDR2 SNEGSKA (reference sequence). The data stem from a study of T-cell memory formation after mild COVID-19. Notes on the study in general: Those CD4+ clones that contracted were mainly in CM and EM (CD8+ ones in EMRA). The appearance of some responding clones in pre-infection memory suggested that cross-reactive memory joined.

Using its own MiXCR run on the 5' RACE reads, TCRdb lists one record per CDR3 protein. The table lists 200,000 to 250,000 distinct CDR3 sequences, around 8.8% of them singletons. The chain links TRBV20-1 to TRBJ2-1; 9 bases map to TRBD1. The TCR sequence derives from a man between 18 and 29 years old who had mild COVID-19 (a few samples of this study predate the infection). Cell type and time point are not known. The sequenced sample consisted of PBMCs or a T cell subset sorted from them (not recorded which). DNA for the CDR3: TGCAGTGCGGAGTCGGACAGGGGAAAGGGGCCCTACAATGAGCAGTTCTTC. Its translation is CSAESDRGKGPYNEQFF.